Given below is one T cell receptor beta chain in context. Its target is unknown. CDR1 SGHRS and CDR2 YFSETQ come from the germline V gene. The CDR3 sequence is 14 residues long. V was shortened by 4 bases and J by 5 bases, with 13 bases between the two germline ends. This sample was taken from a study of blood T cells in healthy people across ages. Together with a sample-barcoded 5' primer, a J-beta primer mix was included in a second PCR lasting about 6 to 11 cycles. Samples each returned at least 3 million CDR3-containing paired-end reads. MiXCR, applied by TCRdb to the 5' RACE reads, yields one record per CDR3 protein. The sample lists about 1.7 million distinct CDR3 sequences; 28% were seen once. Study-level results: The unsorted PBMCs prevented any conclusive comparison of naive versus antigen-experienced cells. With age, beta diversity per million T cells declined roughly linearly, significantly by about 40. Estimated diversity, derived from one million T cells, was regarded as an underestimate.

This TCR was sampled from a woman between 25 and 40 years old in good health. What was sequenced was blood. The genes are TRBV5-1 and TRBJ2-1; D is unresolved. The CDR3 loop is CASSRMTSDNEQFF. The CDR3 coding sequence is TGCGCCAGCAGCCGGATGACTTCGGACAATGAGCAGTTCTTC.